Listed below are T cell receptor beta chains from one sample, sequenced in a study of persistence of HIV-infected CD4 T cells. Their recognized antigens are unknown. The protocol was immunoSEQ multiplex PCR, while the TCRdb copy is restricted to in-frame clones and leaves out a portion. This table holds tens of thousands of clones, around 90% found once. Sequences were derived from CD4+ T cells sorted from PBMCs after roughly 18-hour stimulation, sampled from a patient who received antiretroviral therapy. The receptors originated from an adult man with HIV who was CMV-seropositive. Each CDR3 is given with its conserved first and last residue. A D gene is named only where the DNA matches it firmly. Some rows have no size entry. The others give once, few or many, or a class for an expanded clone.

clone_size	d_call	v_call	j_call	cdr3_nt	cdr3_aa
-	-	TRBV6-5	TRBJ2-1	TGTGCCAGCAGTTTGTCCGGGAGCTCCTACAATGAGCAGTTCTTC	CASSLSGSSYNEQFF
-	-	TRBV12-3/TRBV12-4	TRBJ2-7	TGTGCCAGCAGCCAGGACAAGGAGCAGTACTTC	CASSQDKEQYF
few	-	TRBV5-1	TRBJ1-1	TGCGCCAGCAGCGAGCGGACCCTGAACACTGAAGCTTTCTTT	CASSERTLNTEAFF
-	-	TRBV20-1	TRBJ1-1	TGCAGTGCTAAGAACACTGAAGCTTTCTTT	CSAKNTEAFF
-	TRBD2	TRBV30	TRBJ2-1	TGTGCCTGGATCGGTTCGGCGGGAGGGCCTCTTTCCGAGCAGTTCTTC	CAWIGSAGGPLSEQFF
medium-sized	-	TRBV3-1/TRBV3-2	TRBJ1-1	TGTGCCAGCAGCCACGTCACTGAAGCTTTCTTT	CASSHVTEAFF
-	TRBD2	TRBV6-2/TRBV6-3	TRBJ2-1	TGTGCCAGCAGTTACTCCGGACTAGCGGGAGCCTACAATGAGCAGTTCTTC	CASSYSGLAGAYNEQFF
-	-	TRBV2	TRBJ2-7	TGTGCCAGCAGTACAGAGGGGATCATGGGCGAGCAGTACTTC	CASSTEGIMGEQYF
-	-	TRBV9	TRBJ2-7	TGTGCCAGCAGCGTAGAGGCGGGGCCGGCCTACGAGCAGTACTTC	CASSVEAGPAYEQYF
-	-	TRBV6-4	TRBJ1-5	TGTGCCAGCAGTGACTCGGAGGGGGATCAGCCCCAGCATTTT	CASSDSEGDQPQHF
once	-	TRBV5-4	TRBJ2-7	TGTGCCAGCAGTGAAAACCAGGGATACTACGAGCAGTACTTC	CASSENQGYYEQYF
-	-	TRBV12-3/TRBV12-4	TRBJ1-5	TGTGCCAGCAGCTTCAGGGGTCCGACCCAGCATTTT	CASSFRGPTQHF
once	-	TRBV24-1	TRBJ2-7	TGTGCCACCAGTGATTTGGGGGACGAGCAGTACTTC	CATSDLGDEQYF
-	-	TRBV7-8	TRBJ1-5	TGTGCCAGCAGCTTAGCGCAGCAGCCCCAGCATTTT	CASSLAQQPQHF
-	-	TRBV29-1	TRBJ1-2	TGCAGCGTTGAAGGGGCAGGGGAGATCTATGGCTACACCTTC	CSVEGAGEIYGYTF
-	-	TRBV10-1	TRBJ2-7	TGCGCCAGCAGTGAAGAGGGGCCAGGAATCTACGAGCAGTACTTC	CASSEEGPGIYEQYF
-	-	TRBV30	TRBJ2-5	TGTGCCTGGAGTCCCGGCCAAGAGACCCAGTACTTC	CAWSPGQETQYF